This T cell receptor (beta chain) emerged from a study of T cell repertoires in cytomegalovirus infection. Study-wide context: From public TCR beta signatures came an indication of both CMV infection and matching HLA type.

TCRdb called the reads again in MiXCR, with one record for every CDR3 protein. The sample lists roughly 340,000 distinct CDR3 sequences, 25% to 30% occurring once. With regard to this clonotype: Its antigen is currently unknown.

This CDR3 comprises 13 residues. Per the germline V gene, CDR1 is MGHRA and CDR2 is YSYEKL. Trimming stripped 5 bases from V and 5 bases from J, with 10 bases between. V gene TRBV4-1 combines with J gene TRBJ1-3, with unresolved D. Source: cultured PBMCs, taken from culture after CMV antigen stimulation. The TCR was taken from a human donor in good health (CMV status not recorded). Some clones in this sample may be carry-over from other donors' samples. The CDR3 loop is CASSSHYRNTIYF. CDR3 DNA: TGCGCCAGCAGCTCTCACTACAGAAACACCATATATTTT.